This record concerns one TCR beta chain sequence. Its antigen is still unknown. Per-nucleotide qualities are absent, and no much larger clonotype sits a single base away. This specimen comes from a study of shared clonotypes between healthy human individuals (dated by TCRdb to the early 2020s). About the study as a whole: Two women and a few men aged 18 to 49 years were included in the cohort. For each donor, CD4 naive and CD4 memory were each given three plates, CD8 naive was given two plates, and CD8 memory was given one plate. To estimate repertoire size and how much clonotype sharing occurs between individuals, the study deeply sequenced the blood TCR repertoires of about 5 healthy adults. Libraries were prepared and TCR repertoires were sequenced by different laboratories using diverse techniques, in order to increase sequencing depth and limit assay-specific biases. Each donor's leukapheresis produced roughly between about 0.9 and 9.5 billion PBMCs.

The germline V gene supplies CDR1 MDHEN and CDR2 SYDVKM. The CDR3 spans 16 residues, from the cysteine through the phenylalanine. Just the 48-base CDR3 DNA is kept, in frame starting at base 1. V is clipped by 6 bases and J by 0 bases, and the sequence between their germline boundaries is 14 bases long. Using the deep immunoSEQ assay, TCR CDR3 regions were amplified from genomic DNA by multiplex PCR. Genomic DNA extracted from each cell subset was distributed evenly over all wells of several immunoSEQ 96-well plates, and each plate served as one replicate. For sorted subsets, about 0.2 ug genomic DNA, equal to tens of thousands of T cell genomes, was loaded into each replicate PCR. Purified libraries were measured with a Qubit 3.0 fluorometer, size-checked on a Bioanalyzer 2100, and measured again with the KAPA Library Quantification kit. Each immunoSEQ 96-well plate was sequenced on its own single-read 150-cycle Illumina NextSeq 550 flow cell. Per the source publication's procedure: Because only junctional sequences without quality scores were contained in the immunoSEQ output, filtering matching that applied to full-length reads could not be performed. To assign V/J genes and CDR3, sequences were annotated against IMGT germline references using PyIR, a Python wrapper for IgBLAST v1.9. Any read was removed if the V/J assignment was weak (E-value above 1e-6), the CDR3 was missing, or the read contained stop codons, out-of-frame junctions, or ambiguous translated residues. A V3J clonotype was defined by an identical inferred V gene, J gene, and CDR3 amino acid sequence. Percentage overlap between repertoires was computed as shared unique clonotypes divided by the size of the smaller repertoire. Richness of each repertoire was evaluated using RTK rarefaction, the Chao1 estimator, and Recon v2.1 estimates of unobserved clonotypes. Generation probabilities were computed with OLGA for all TCRbeta clonotypes obtained by the gDNA method from four donors. Imported from immuneACCESS, the table was reduced by TCRdb to in-frame sequences with V and J called. These copies leave out some clones; in studies compared against another copy, an unresolved V gene accounts for under half, and the cause of the remainder is not known. V and J calls and clone size come straight from that table; D and trimming were deduced from the DNA. A total of about 690,000 clones appear in this sample, roughly 91% of them only once. The leading ten clones occupy around a third of the sample.

The study at large found these results: Around 5.4% of naive CD4, 3% to 3.5% of naive CD8, about 2.1% of memory CD4, and about 0.4% of memory CD8 clonotypes were shared across four donors. Sampling was restricted to blood, and TCR repertoires in tissues likely differ from the TCR repertoires found in blood. Rarefaction of sorted-subset datasets indicated incomplete sequencing despite the large sequencing depth. Based on pairwise subsampling, the degree of clonotype sharing among donors was expected to be affected by sequencing depth. Larger estimated clonotype richness was generally found for naive subsets than for memory subsets. Compared with non-shared clonotypes, the clonotypes found in all four sorted-subset donors had higher generation probabilities. The genetic and exposure-history diversity represented was limited by the small number of donors.

The donors were healthy, HIV-negative adults with no recently reported acute infections or vaccinations. All donors were Caucasian adults living in Nashville, Tennessee, USA. CD8 memory samples were composed of magnetically selected CD45RO+ cells combined with CCR7-negative CD45RA+ effector memory (TemRA) cells. Blood was obtained by leukapheresis, after which PBMCs were separated by Ficoll-Histopaque density gradient centrifugation and cryopreserved in liquid nitrogen vapor phase. Purity and quantity of every magnetically sorted T cell population were checked by analytical flow cytometry. Genomic DNA was isolated from each sorted fraction and quantified by UV absorbance on a Nanodrop 2000c.

This sequence originates from a young man in good health. Some clones in this sample may be carry-over from other donors' samples. The sequence joins TRBV28 to TRBJ2-2; the D gene lacks a confident call. The material sequenced was memory CD8+ T cells from PBMCs. Taken with the paper, the label for cell subset or site translates to: CD45RO+ cells pooled with CCR7-negative TemRA cells. The CDR3 region: CASSPAIPPNTGELFF. The nucleotide sequence is TGTGCCAGCAGCCCGGCCATACCCCCGAACACCGGGGAGCTGTTTTTT.